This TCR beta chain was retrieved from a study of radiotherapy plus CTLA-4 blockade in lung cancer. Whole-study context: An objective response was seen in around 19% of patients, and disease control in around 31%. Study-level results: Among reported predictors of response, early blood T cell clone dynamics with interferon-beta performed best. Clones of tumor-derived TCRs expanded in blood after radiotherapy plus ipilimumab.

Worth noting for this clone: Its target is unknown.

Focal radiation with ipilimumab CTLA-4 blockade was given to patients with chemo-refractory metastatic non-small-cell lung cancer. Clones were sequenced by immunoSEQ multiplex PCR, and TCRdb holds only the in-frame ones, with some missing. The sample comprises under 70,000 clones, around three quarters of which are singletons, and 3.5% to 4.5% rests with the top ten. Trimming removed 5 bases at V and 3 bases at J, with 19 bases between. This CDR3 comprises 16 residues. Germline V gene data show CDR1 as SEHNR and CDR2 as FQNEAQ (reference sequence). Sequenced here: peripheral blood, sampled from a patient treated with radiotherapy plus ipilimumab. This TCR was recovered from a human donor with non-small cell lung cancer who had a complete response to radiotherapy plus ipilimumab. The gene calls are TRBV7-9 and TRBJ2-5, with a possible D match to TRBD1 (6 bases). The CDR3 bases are TGTGCCAGCAGCCCCACCCCCAGGGGACGAGAAGAGACCCAGTACTTC. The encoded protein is CASSPTPRGREETQYF.